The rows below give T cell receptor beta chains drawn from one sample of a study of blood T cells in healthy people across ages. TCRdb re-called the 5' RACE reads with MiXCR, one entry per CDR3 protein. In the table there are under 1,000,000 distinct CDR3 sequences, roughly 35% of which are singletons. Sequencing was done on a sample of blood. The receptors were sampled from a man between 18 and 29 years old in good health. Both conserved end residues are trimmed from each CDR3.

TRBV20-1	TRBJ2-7	SAVGRGARNEQY
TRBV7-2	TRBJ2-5	ASSLPGTQY
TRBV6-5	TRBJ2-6	ASSAPRFGANVLT
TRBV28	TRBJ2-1	ASSLGSGGGKNEQF
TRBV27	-	ASSPAGTGGSEQY
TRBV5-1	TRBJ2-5	ASSLGTSGRQETQY
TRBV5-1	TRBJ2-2	ASSGYTGGTGELF
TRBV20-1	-	SASWEQNRAEQY
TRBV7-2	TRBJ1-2	ASSPVNYGYT
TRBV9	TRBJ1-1	ASSERDIEAF
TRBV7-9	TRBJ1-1	ASSPPGGGTATEAF
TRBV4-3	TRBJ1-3	ASSQDMRQCSGNTIY
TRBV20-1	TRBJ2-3	SASSLGRDTQY
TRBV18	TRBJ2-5	ASSPTSGLQETQY
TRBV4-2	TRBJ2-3	ASSQGPLAGTDTQY
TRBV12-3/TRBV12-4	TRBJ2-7	ASSVGVLYEQY
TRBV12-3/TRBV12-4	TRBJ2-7	ASSGPYRSEQY
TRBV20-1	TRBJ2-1	SVHPGTNNEQF
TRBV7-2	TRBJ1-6	ASSLGGQANSPLH
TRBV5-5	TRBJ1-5	ASSFYGTGGIGNQPQH
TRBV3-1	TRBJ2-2	ASSQGIGFSGELF
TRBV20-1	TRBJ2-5	SARGNRETQY
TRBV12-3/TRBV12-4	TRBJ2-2	ASSFRGQGTGELF
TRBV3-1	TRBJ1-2	ASSQESRDYGYT
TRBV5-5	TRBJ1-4	ASSFETGGNNNEKLF
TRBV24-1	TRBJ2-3	ATSRGKSDTQY
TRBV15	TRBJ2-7	ATSRGRTPSYEQY
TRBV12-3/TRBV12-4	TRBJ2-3	ASSHQGGWGTDTQY
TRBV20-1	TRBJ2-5	SAAGAGGYNEQY
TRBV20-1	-	GARPQGYEQY
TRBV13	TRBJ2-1	ASSGIAGESSYNEQF
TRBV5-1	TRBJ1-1	ASSLETGTSNTEAF
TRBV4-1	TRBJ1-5	ASSQGTGRLGNQPQH
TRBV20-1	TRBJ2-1	SATSQRGPYYNEQF
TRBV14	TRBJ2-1	ASKTQGYPLNEQF
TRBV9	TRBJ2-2	ASSVQGSTPGELF
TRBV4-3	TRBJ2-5	ASSQQLKETQY
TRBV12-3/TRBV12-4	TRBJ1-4	ASSLQQGINEKLF
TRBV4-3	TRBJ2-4	ASSQDTWAEGSKNIQY
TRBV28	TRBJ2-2	ASTALVGELF
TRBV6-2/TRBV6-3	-	ASSRGGYSSYNEQY
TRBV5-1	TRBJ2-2	ASSSGGTSAGELF